The 16 T cell receptor beta chains reported below all come from one sample, sequenced in a study of blood T cell repertoires in COVID-19. TCRdb's copy holds only in-frame clones and misses some; the assay was immunoSEQ multiplex PCR. The data hold roughly 160,000 clones, with about 87% observed a single time. The sample comprised peripheral blood. Every receptor here comes from a woman aged 70-85 years with COVID-19, enrolled during active disease.

The chain joins TRBV27 to TRBJ2-1; 8 bases map to TRBD2. J lost 10 bases, V lost 5 bases, and 13 bases had no gene match. CDR1 MNHEY and CDR2 SMNVEV come from the germline V gene (reference sequence). The CDR3 consists of 15 residues. CDR3 in amino acids: CASSLASGPFGEQFF. CDR3 sequence (DNA): TGTGCCAGCAGTCTAGCTAGCGGGCCCTTTGGGGAGCAGTTCTTC.

The CDR3 protein is CASSEGLAGGVYEQYF. Written as DNA, the CDR3 is TGTGCCAGCAGCGAAGGACTAGCGGGGGGAGTCTACGAGCAGTACTTC. V and J are TRBV5-4 and TRBJ2-7; 14 positions agree with TRBD2. Germline-derived CDR1 and CDR2 are SGHNT and YYREEE (reference sequence). The CDR3 runs to 16 residues. The trim removed 4 bases at V and 3 bases at J, leaving 6 bases unmatched.

This chain joins TRBV6-5 and TRBJ1-5; 9 bases align to TRBD1. The V and J ends lost 6 bases and 3 bases, in that order; junction bases with no gene match: 6. The germline CDR1 and CDR2 sequences are MNHEY and SVGAGI. The CDR3 consists of 15 residues. The CDR3: CASRTGTGYNQPQHF. The CDR3 DNA follows: TGTGCCAGCAGAACCGGGACAGGGTACAATCAGCCCCAGCATTTT.

The chain couples TRBV2 to TRBJ1-5, with D hard to call. The CDR3 sequence is 13 residues long. Germline assignment: CDR1 SNHLY and CDR2 FYNNEI. Trimming shortened V by 4 bases and J by 0 bases, and 4 bases separated the two germline ends. Here the CDR3 DNA reads TGTGCCAGCAGTGTTTATAGCAATCAGCCCCAGCATTTT. This translates into CASSVYSNQPQHF.

This clone was counted only a few times. The chain uses TRBV19 and TRBJ1-1; 10 bases line up with TRBD1. This CDR3 is 18 amino acids long. Losses at the gene ends were 4 bases for V and 3 bases for J; bases not matched to a gene: 14. Looked up from germline, CDR1 is LNHDA and CDR2 is SQIVND (reference sequence). CDR3 amino acids: CASSSGTGATRGDTEAFF. For the CDR3, the DNA is TGTGCCAGTAGTAGTGGGACAGGGGCTACGAGGGGGGACACTGAAGCTTTCTTT.

The sample holds a few counts of this clone. The V and J genes are TRBV2 and TRBJ2-5, with 8 bases matching TRBD1. The V and J ends lost 8 bases and 7 bases, in that order; junction bases with no gene match: 9. Germline assignment: CDR1 SNHLY and CDR2 FYNNEI. The CDR3 is made up of 13 amino acids. For the CDR3, the DNA is TGTGCCAGCGGAGACAGGGGACTTTGGACCCAGTACTTC. Translated: CASGDRGLWTQYF.

The CDR3 is CASSPSLANNEQFF. In DNA, the CDR3 is TGTGCCAGCTCGCCCTCCCTAGCAAACAATGAGCAGTTCTTC. The gene calls are TRBV18 and TRBJ2-1; maybe TRBD2 (5 bases). V lost 6 bases and J lost 5, with 14 bases in between. The CDR3 extends over 14 amino acids. The germline V gene has CDR1 KGHSH and CDR2 LQKENI.

The chain uses TRBV11-2 and TRBJ1-6; the match to TRBD1 covers 8 bases. The CDR3 consists of 15 residues. The germline CDR1 and CDR2 sequences are SGHAT and FQNNGV. J gave up 13 bases and V 0 bases, and 8 bases lay outside the gene matches. CDR3 DNA: TGTGCCAGCAGCTTAGAGGGACAGGCGATGTGGCCCCTCCACTTT. The encoded protein is CASSLEGQAMWPLHF. The complete variable domain, with remaining parts taken from reference TRBV11-2 and TRBJ1-6, reads EAGVAQSPRYKIIEKRQSVAFWCNPISGHATLYWYQQILGQGPKLLIQFQNNGVVDDSQLPKDRFSAERLKGVDSTLKIQPAKLEDSAVYLCASSLEGQAMWPLHFGNGTRLTVT.

This clone came up once. This chain joins TRBV11-2 and TRBJ1-2; no reliable D call. Germline V gene data show CDR1 as SGHAT and CDR2 as FQNNGV. The CDR3 extends over 12 amino acids. Between the trimmed V and J ends, which lost 2 bases and 4 bases, there was a span of 5 bases. The CDR3 reads CASSLSVYGYTF. In DNA, the CDR3 is TGTGCCAGCAGCTTATCAGTCTATGGCTACACCTTC.

The CDR3 bases are TGCGCCAGCAGCTTGGGAGTAAACTCTGGAAACACCATATATTTT. It encodes CASSLGVNSGNTIYF. V is TRBV5-1 and J is TRBJ1-3; D remains unclear. This CDR3 spans 15 amino acids. The germline V gene encodes CDR1 SGHRS and CDR2 YFSETQ. Trimming took 0 bases from V and 0 from J, leaving 7 bases between them.

This chain joins TRBV7-9 and TRBJ1-4; D is uncertain. V dropped 4 bases and J dropped 8 bases, with 8 bases sitting between them. Germline loops: CDR1 SEHNR, CDR2 FQNEAQ (reference sequence). This CDR3 is built from 12 residues. DNA for the CDR3: TGTGCCAGCAGCTGGAGAAAAGAAAAACTGTTTTTT. It codes for CASSWRKEKLFF.

This chain joins TRBV28 and TRBJ2-7; 7 nucleotides match TRBD1. V lost 6 bases to trimming and J lost 5 bases; unmatched junction nucleotides: 7. The V gene's germline CDR1 is MDHEN and CDR2 SYDVKM. The CDR3 contains 13 residues. CDR3 loop: CASREQGSNEQYF. The CDR3 DNA reads as TGTGCCAGCAGGGAACAGGGGAGCAACGAGCAGTACTTC.

This rearrangement joins TRBV7-9 to TRBJ1-6; D remains unclear. The V end was cut by 3 bases, the J end by 1 base, with 4 bases between. Germline V gene sequence: CDR1 SEHNR, CDR2 FQNEAQ (reference sequence). The CDR3 spans 14 residues. This chain's CDR3 is CASSFESYNSPLHF. The DNA for the CDR3 is TGTGCCAGCAGCTTCGAGTCCTATAATTCACCCCTCCACTTT.

This sequence joins TRBV28 and TRBJ1-2; TRBD1 aligns across 8 bases. The CDR3 runs to 16 residues. Germline CDR1 and CDR2: MDHEN and SYDVKM. Trimming removed 4 bases from V and 2 bases from J; junction bases left unmatched: 9. In nucleotides, the CDR3 is TGTGCCAGCAGTTCCCCCGGACAGGGATTAAACTATGGCTACACCTTC. Translating it yields CASSSPGQGLNYGYTF.

The rearrangement uses TRBV6-1 and TRBJ2-7; 9 bases fit TRBD1. With V trimmed by 2 bases and J by 5 bases, 10 bases remained unmatched. Germline V gives CDR1 MNHNS, CDR2 SASEGT. The CDR3 is 16 residues long. In nucleotides, the CDR3 is TGTGCCAGCAGTGAATATGGGGACAGGGTTATTGACGAGCAGTACTTC. Translated, it gives CASSEYGDRVIDEQYF.

Here the CDR3 reads CASSASGGPWETQYF. Written as DNA, the CDR3 is TGTGCCAGCAGTGCTAGCGGGGGGCCTTGGGAGACCCAGTACTTC. J is TRBJ2-5 and V is TRBV7-6, with 11 bases lining up with TRBD2. There are 15 residues in the CDR3. Germline assignment: CDR1 SGHVS and CDR2 FNYEAQ. V dropped 6 bases and J dropped 5; count of bases not matched to a gene: 8.